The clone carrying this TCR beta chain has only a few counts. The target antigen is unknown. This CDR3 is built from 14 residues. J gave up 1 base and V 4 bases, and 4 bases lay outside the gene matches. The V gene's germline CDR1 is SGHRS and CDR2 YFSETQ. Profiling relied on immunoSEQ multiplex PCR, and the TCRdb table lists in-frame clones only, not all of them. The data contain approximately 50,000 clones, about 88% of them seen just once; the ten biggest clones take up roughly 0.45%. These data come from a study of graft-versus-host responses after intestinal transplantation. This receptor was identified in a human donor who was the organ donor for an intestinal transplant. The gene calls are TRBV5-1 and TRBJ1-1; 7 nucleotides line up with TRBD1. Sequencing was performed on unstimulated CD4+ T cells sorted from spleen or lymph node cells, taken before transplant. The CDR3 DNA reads TGCGCCAGCAGCCGAGGGGGCGGGAACACTGAAGCTTTCTTT. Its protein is CASSRGGGNTEAFF.